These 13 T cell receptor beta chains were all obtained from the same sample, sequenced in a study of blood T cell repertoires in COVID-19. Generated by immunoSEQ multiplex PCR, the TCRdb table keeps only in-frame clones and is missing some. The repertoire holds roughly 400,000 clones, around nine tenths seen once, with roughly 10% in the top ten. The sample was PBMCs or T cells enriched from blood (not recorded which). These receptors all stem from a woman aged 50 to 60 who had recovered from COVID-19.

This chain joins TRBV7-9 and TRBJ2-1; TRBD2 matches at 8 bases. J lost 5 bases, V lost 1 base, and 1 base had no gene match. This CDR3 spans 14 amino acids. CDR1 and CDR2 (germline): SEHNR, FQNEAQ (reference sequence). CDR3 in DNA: TGTGCCAGCAGCTTAGGACTAGCGAACAATGAGCAGTTCTTC. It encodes CASSLGLANNEQFF.

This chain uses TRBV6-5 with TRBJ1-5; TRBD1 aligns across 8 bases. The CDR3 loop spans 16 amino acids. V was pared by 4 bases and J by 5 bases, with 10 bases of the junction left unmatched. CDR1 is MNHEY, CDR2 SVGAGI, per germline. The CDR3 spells CASSSRTGWGDQPQHF. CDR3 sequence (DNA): TGTGCCAGCAGTTCCCGGACAGGGTGGGGGGATCAGCCCCAGCATTTT.

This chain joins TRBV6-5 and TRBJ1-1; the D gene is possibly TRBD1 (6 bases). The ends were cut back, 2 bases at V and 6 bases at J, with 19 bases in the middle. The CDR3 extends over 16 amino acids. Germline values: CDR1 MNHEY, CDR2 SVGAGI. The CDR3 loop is CASSYTLKGGVPEAFF. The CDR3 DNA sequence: TGTGCCAGCAGTTACACCCTGAAGGGGGGGGTCCCTGAAGCTTTCTTT.

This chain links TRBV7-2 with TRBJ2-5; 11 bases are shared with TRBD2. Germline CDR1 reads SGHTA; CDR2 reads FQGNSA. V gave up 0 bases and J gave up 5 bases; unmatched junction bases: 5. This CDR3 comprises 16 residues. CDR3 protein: CASSLAGTSGWETQYF. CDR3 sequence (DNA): TGTGCCAGCAGCTTAGCCGGGACTAGCGGTTGGGAGACCCAGTACTTC. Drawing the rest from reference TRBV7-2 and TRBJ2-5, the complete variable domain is GAGVSQSPSNKVTEKGKDVELRCDPISGHTALYWYRQSLGQGLEFLIYFQGNSAPDKSGLPSDRFSAERTGGSVSTLTIQRTQQEDSAVYLCASSLAGTSGWETQYFGPGTRLLVL.

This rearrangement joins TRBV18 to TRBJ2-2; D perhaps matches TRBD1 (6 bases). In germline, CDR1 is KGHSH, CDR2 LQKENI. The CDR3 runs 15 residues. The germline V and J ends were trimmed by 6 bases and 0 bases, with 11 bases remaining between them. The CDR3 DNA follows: TGTGCCAGCTCGGGCGGACAGACGAACACCGGGGAGCTGTTTTTT. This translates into CASSGGQTNTGELFF.

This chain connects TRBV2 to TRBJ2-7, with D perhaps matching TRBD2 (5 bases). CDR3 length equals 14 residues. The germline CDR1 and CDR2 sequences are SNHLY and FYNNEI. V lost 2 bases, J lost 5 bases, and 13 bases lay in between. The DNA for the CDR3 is TGTGCCAGCAGTGAACGTTACAGCGGCGACGAGCAGTACTTC. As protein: CASSERYSGDEQYF.

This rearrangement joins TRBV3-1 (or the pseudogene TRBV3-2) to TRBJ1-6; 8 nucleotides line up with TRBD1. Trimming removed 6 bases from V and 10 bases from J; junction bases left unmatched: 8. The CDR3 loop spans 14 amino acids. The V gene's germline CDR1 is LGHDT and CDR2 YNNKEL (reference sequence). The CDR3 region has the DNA TGTGCCAGCAGACAGACAGGGGTAGTCTCACCCCTCCACTTT. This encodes CASRQTGVVSPLHF.

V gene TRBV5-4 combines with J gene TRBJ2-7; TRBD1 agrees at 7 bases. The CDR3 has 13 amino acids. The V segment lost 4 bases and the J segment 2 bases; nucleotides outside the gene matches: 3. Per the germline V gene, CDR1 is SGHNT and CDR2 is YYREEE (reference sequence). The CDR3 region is CASSKGQPYEQYF. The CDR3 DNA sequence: TGTGCCAGCAGCAAGGGACAGCCCTACGAGCAGTACTTC.

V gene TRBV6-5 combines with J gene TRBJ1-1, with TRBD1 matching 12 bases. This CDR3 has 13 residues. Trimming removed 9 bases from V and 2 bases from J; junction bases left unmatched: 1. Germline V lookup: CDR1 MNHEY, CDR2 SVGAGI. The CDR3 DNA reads TGTGCCAGTGGGACAGGGGGCAACACTGAAGCTTTCTTT. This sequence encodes CASGTGGNTEAFF.

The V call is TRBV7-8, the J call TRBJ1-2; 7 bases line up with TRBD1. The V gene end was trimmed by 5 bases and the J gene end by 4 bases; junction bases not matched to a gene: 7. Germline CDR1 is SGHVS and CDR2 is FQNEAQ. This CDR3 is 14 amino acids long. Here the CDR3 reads CASSPNWDSYGYTF. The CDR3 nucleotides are TGTGCCAGCAGCCCAAATTGGGACAGCTATGGCTACACCTTC.

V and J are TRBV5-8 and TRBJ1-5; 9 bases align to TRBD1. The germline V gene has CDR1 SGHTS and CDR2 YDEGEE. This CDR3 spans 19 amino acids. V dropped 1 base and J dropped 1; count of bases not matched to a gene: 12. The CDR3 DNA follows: TGTGCCAGCAGCTTGCTTGTTCGGACAGGGGTTATGAGCAATCAGCCCCAGCATTTT. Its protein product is CASSLLVRTGVMSNQPQHF.

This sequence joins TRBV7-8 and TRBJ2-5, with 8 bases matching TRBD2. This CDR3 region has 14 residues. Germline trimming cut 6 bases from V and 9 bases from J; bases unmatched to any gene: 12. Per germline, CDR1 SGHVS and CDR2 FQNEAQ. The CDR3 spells CASSQVLAGGPQYF. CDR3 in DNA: TGTGCCAGCAGTCAGGTACTCGCGGGGGGACCCCAGTACTTC. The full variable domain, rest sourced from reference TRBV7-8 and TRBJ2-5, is GAGVSQSPRYKVAKRGQDVALRCDPISGHVSLFWYQQALGQGPEFLTYFQNEAQLDKSGLPSDRFFAERPEGSVSTLKIQRTQQEDSAVYLCASSQVLAGGPQYFGPGTRLLVL.

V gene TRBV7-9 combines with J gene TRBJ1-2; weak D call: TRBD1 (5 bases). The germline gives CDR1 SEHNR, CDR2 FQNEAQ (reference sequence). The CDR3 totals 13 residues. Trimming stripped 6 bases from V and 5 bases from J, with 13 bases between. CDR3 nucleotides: TGTGCCAGCAGTCCCCCGGGGGGATATGGCTACACCTTC. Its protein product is CASSPPGGYGYTF.